The clone carrying this T cell receptor beta chain was observed a few times. The antigen remains unidentified. The CDR3 sequence is 15 residues long. Per germline, CDR1 MNHEY and CDR2 SVGAGI. Between the trimmed V and J ends, which lost 2 bases and 0 bases, there was a span of 8 bases. The source of the sample is a study of shared clonotypes between healthy human individuals. TCRdb's table, derived via immunoSEQ multiplex PCR, lists solely in-frame clones and lacks some. The sample has over 950,000 clones; roughly 80% are singletons. The donors were adults (healthy and HIV-negative) with no recent acute infections or vaccinations. Study results and limitations: Across subsets, estimated richness was generally greater for naive than for memory populations. Sorted-subset sequencing was shown by rarefaction to be incomplete despite large depth. Clonotype sharing levels among donors were expected to vary with sequencing depth.

The rearrangement joins TRBV6-5 to TRBJ1-3; D uncertain. Sequenced: memory CD4+ T cells from PBMCs. Noted subset: CD45RA-negative fraction. The receptor's source is a young man in good health. Some clones in this sample may be carry-over from other donors' samples. The CDR3 DNA reads TGTGCCAGCAGTTACCCCAGAGACTCTGGAAACACCATATATTTT. It yields the protein CASSYPRDSGNTIYF.